This T cell receptor beta chain was obtained from a study of T cells in Graves' hyperthyroidism and ophthalmopathy. There were TCR beta CDR3 regions amplified from RNA transcripts. Researchers ran a first-round RT-PCR on the TCR CDR3 using the HTBI primer set. TCRdb fed the multiplex PCR reads into MiXCR, producing one record per CDR3 protein. This table has about 200,000 distinct CDR3 sequences, approximately 16% appearing once. The V gene's germline CDR1 is SGHNT and CDR2 YENEEA. Trimming at V came to 5 bases and at J to 12 bases, leaving 7 bases not matched to a gene. The CDR3 is made up of 12 amino acids.

This sequence joins TRBV11-3 and TRBJ2-1; the match to TRBD2 covers 7 bases. The source is a woman between 50 and 59 years old with Graves' hyperthyroidism. The sample consisted of blood. The CDR3 nucleotides are TGTGCCAGCAGCCCGCCTAGCGGTACGCAGTTCTTC. It specifies CASSPPSGTQFF.